The source of this TCR beta chain is a study of blood T cell repertoires in COVID-19. Study at large: Both acute and convalescent COVID-19 samples were obtained from the United States, Italy and Spain. T cells, B-cell-depleted T cells, or PBMCs provided the cDNA or gDNA that served as material.

The CDR3 consists of 15 residues. V lost 3 bases and J lost 2; bases outside the gene matches: 4. In germline, CDR1 is SGHTS, CDR2 YDEGEE. Libraries were prepared by immunoSEQ multiplex PCR; TCRdb keeps only in-frame clonotypes and omits some of them. The repertoire holds 150,000 to 200,000 clones, with around four fifths as singletons. This receptor was taken from a man between 65 and 85 years old who had recovered from COVID-19. The rearrangement links TRBV5-8 to TRBJ2-1; 8 bases align to TRBD2. Sequencing input: peripheral blood. CDR3 nucleotide sequence: TGTGCCAGCAGCTCTGCGGGGGGAGCCTACAATGAGCAGTTCTTC. This sequence encodes CASSSAGGAYNEQFF.